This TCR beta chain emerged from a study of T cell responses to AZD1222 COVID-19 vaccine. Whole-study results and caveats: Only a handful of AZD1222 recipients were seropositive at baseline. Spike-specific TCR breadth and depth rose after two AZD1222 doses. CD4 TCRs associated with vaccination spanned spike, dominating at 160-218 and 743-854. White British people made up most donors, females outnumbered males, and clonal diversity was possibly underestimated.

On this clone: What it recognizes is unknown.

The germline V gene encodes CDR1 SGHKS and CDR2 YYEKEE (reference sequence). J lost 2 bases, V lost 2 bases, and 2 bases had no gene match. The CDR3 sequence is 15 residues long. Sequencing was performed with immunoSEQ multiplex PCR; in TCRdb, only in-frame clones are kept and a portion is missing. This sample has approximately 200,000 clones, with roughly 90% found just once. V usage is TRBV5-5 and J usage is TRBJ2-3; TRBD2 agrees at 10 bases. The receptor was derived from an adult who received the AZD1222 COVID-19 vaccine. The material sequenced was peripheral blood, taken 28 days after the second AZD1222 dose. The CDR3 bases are TGTGCCAGCAGCTTACTAGCGGGGCTCACAGATACGCAGTATTTT. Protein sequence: CASSLLAGLTDTQYF.